The 30 T cell receptor beta chains presented below share a single source sample, sequenced in a study of T cells in Graves' hyperthyroidism and ophthalmopathy. Researchers took RNA transcripts and amplified the TCR beta CDR3 regions from them. When the TCR CDR3 underwent first-round RT-PCR, the HTBI primer set was used. A single record per CDR3 protein comes from TCRdb applying MiXCR to the multiplex PCR reads. This sample has about 590,000 distinct CDR3 sequences; around a sixth occur once, and the top ten carry about 7%. Sample: blood. The receptors shown here come from a woman in her 30s with Graves' hyperthyroidism.

This clonotype came up many times. The genes are TRBV7-9 and TRBJ2-7, with D unresolved. The V and J ends lost 1 base and 7 bases respectively, with 11 bases between them. Looked up from germline, CDR1 is SEHNR and CDR2 is FQNEAQ (reference sequence). The CDR3 covers 13 residues. CDR3 in DNA: TGTGCCAGCAGCTTAGGGATGGCGTCTGAGCAGTACTTC. Residues: CASSLGMASEQYF.

This clonotype was seen repeatedly, ten times or more. The rearrangement uses TRBV20-1 and TRBJ2-3; 11 bases agree with TRBD2. Germline trimming cut 3 bases from V and 2 bases from J; bases unmatched to any gene: 7. The CDR3 contains 16 residues. Germline CDR1 is DFQATT and CDR2 is SNEGSKA (reference sequence). The DNA of the CDR3 is TGCAGTGCTAGTGGGATAGCGGGAGGGAACACAGATACGCAGTATTTT. Amino acids: CSASGIAGGNTDTQYF.

The chain carries TRBV12-3 or TRBV12-4 and TRBJ1-2; D is unresolved. The CDR3 extends over 11 amino acids. Trimming cost V 9 bases and J 6 bases, with 11 bases left between them. The CDR3 region has the DNA TGTGCCAGTTACCAGACGGATGGCTACACCTTC. Translation gives CASYQTDGYTF.

This clonotype was seen many times. The chain carries TRBV27 and TRBJ1-2; a weak D match, TRBD1 (6 bases). CDR1 MNHEY and CDR2 SMNVEV come from the germline V gene (reference sequence). The V and J ends lost 4 bases and 4 bases respectively, with 10 bases between them. CDR3 size: 13 residues. The CDR3 region is CASSSGRGYGYTF. Written as DNA, the CDR3 is TGTGCCAGCAGTTCCGGCAGGGGCTATGGCTACACCTTC.

This clonotype was seen more than once but under ten times. The rearrangement uses TRBV10-3 and TRBJ2-1; possible D gene TRBD1, 7 bases. Trimming removed 2 bases from V and 8 bases from J, with 10 bases in between. Germline lookup yields CDR1 ENHRY and CDR2 SYGVKD. CDR3 length equals 13 residues. CDR3 amino acids: CAISEDREDEQFF. The DNA for the CDR3 is TGTGCCATCAGTGAGGACAGGGAGGATGAGCAGTTCTTC.

This clonotype occurred many times. This sequence joins TRBV6-2 or TRBV6-3 and TRBJ2-1; 10 bases map to TRBD1. There are 16 residues in the CDR3. Unmatched junction bases numbered 12, after V lost 5 bases and J lost 8 bases. Germline V gene data show CDR1 as MNHEY and CDR2 as SVGEGT. Here the CDR3 DNA reads TGTGCCAGCAGTGCAAGACCGGGACAGGGGAAGGATGAGCAGTTCTTC. It translates to CASSARPGQGKDEQFF.

CDR3 in amino acids: CASSVRTGGNSPLHF. As DNA, the CDR3 is TGTGCCAGTAGTGTCCGGACAGGGGGTAATTCACCCCTCCACTTT. The chain recombines TRBV19 with TRBJ1-6, with 10 bases matching TRBD1. CDR1 and CDR2 from the germline V gene are LNHDA and SQIVND (reference sequence). CDR3 length equals 15 residues. The junction had 4 bases not matched to a gene; V was cut back by 5 bases and J by 6 bases. Based on the CDR3 plus reference TRBV19 and TRBJ1-6, the full variable domain is DGGITQSPKYLFRKEGQNVTLSCEQNLNHDAMYWYRQDPGQGLRLIYYSQIVNDFQKGDIAEGYSVSREKKESFPLTVTSAQKNPTAFYLCASSVRTGGNSPLHFGNGTRLTVT.

The J gene is TRBJ2-3, the V gene TRBV7-8; 8 nucleotides agree with TRBD2. Germline V CDR1 and CDR2: SGHVS, FQNEAQ. The trim removed 4 bases at V and 4 bases at J, leaving 13 bases unmatched. The CDR3 has 17 residues. The DNA of the CDR3 is TGTGCCAGCAGCTCGTCCCTAGCGGGCCAGAGATCAGATACGCAGTATTTT. This encodes CASSSSLAGQRSDTQYF.

There are many counts of this clonotype. This chain uses TRBV20-1 with TRBJ2-1; unclear D gene. The CDR3 spans 13 residues. Germline-derived CDR1 and CDR2 are DFQATT and SNEGSKA (reference sequence). V lost 0 bases, J lost 8 bases, and 11 bases lay in between. The CDR3 DNA is TGCAGTGCTAGAGATCCTGGTAGTTATGAGCAGTTCTTC. It specifies CSARDPGSYEQFF.

This clonotype appeared a few times. The junction departs from germline at one end; a sequencing error may be responsible. The chain employs TRBV27 and TRBJ2-7, with D possibly TRBD2 on 5 matching bases. The CDR3 sequence is 15 residues long. CDR1 is MNHEY, CDR2 SMNVEV, per germline (reference sequence). CDR3 protein: CAGSLSGLSSYEQYF. CDR3 bases: TGTGCCGGCAGTTTATCGGGGTTGAGCTCCTACGAGCAGTACTTC.

The CDR3 is CASSVGGGDLAKNIQYF. The CDR3 DNA is TGTGCCAGCAGCGTAGGAGGAGGGGATTTGGCCAAAAACATTCAGTACTTC. The chain joins TRBV9 to TRBJ2-4, with D maybe TRBD2 (6 bases). V was pared by 0 bases and J by 1 base, with 14 bases between. Looked up from germline, CDR1 is SGDLS and CDR2 is YYNGEE. This CDR3 spans 17 amino acids.

This clonotype was seen at least ten times. The rearrangement links TRBV20-1 to TRBJ2-3, with D perhaps matching TRBD1 (5 bases). The CDR3 has 14 residues. CDR1 is DFQATT and CDR2 is SNEGSKA in the germline V gene (reference sequence). The germline V and J ends were trimmed by 1 base and 0 bases, with 8 bases remaining between them. The CDR3, as DNA: TGCAGTGCTAGAGGTGGACACAGCACAGATACGCAGTATTTT. Residues: CSARGGHSTDTQYF.

This clonotype was seen many times. V and J are TRBV7-8 and TRBJ1-2; D gene uncertain. The germline V gene encodes CDR1 SGHVS and CDR2 FQNEAQ. Between the trimmed V and J ends, which lost 5 bases and 2 bases, there was a span of 12 bases. This CDR3 contains 14 residues. The CDR3: CASSASGYNYGYTF. DNA for the CDR3: TGTGCCAGCAGCGCCTCGGGGTACAACTATGGCTACACCTTC. Full variable domain (rest looked up from reference TRBV7-8 and TRBJ1-2): GAGVSQSPRYKVAKRGQDVALRCDPISGHVSLFWYQQALGQGPEFLTYFQNEAQLDKSGLPSDRFFAERPEGSVSTLKIQRTQQEDSAVYLCASSASGYNYGYTFGSGTRLTVV.

This clonotype appeared a few times. The V gene is TRBV6-1, the J gene TRBJ1-2; D is undetermined. The CDR3 sequence is 15 residues long. Germline CDR1 MNHNS, CDR2 SASEGT. The V gene lost 6 bases and the J gene lost 2 bases, with 16 bases spanning the gap. The CDR3 sequence: CASSGPSNSNYGYTF. The CDR3 DNA sequence: TGTGCCAGCAGCGGACCTTCCAACTCAAACTATGGCTACACCTTC.

This clonotype came up many times. The chain recombines TRBV12-3 or TRBV12-4 with TRBJ1-1; maybe TRBD1 (5 bases). CDR3 length equals 14 residues. V lost 6 bases to trimming and J lost 4 bases, with 15 bases between them. The DNA for the CDR3 is TGTGCCAGCAGGGACCTCACTAGGGGCACTGAAGCTTTCTTT. It translates to CASRDLTRGTEAFF.

The table lists this clonotype with many counts. The V call is TRBV30, the J call TRBJ2-5; D is uncertain. The CDR3 runs to 13 residues. V was cut by 0 bases and J by 2 bases, with 7 bases left in between. Germline V gives CDR1 GTSNPN, CDR2 SVGIG (reference sequence). CDR3 loop: CAWSVAIQETQYF. CDR3 in DNA: TGTGCCTGGAGTGTTGCGATACAAGAGACCCAGTACTTC. Combining the CDR3 with reference TRBV30 and TRBJ2-5 gives the whole variable domain SQTIHQWPATLVQPVGSPLSLECTVEGTSNPNLYWYRQAAGRGLQLLFYSVGIGQISSEVPQNLSASRPQDRQFILSSKKLLLSDSGFYLCAWSVAIQETQYFGPGTRLLVL.

This chain connects TRBV18 to TRBJ2-3, with 7 bases matching TRBD1. Losses at the gene ends were 0 bases for V and 6 bases for J; bases not matched to a gene: 6. This CDR3 spans 15 amino acids. Germline V CDR1 and CDR2: KGHSH, LQKENI. The CDR3 DNA reads TGTGCCAGCTCACCACCGCCCGGGACAGCGGATACGCAGTATTTT. Translation gives CASSPPPGTADTQYF.

The V and J genes are TRBV6-2 or TRBV6-3 and TRBJ1-6; 7 bases fit TRBD1. J lost 5 bases, V lost 2 bases, and 6 bases had no gene match. Germline V gives CDR1 MNHEY, CDR2 SVGEGT. The CDR3 runs 16 residues. The CDR3 is CASSYMEQGNNSPLHF. CDR3 bases: TGTGCCAGCAGTTACATGGAACAGGGGAATAATTCACCCCTCCACTTT.

This clonotype was seen many times. This chain uses TRBV30 with TRBJ2-1; the D is unclear. CDR3 length equals 13 residues. From germline, CDR1 is GTSNPN and CDR2 SVGIG (reference sequence). With 8 bases removed from V and 0 bases from J, the gap between germline ends came to 11 bases. CDR3 residues: CALVPSSYNEQFF. The CDR3 nucleotides are TGTGCCCTGGTGCCGAGCTCCTACAATGAGCAGTTCTTC.

At least ten counts were recorded for this clonotype. The chain uses TRBV20-1 and TRBJ2-7; D is uncertain. The length of the CDR3 is 14 residues. CDR1 and CDR2 (germline): DFQATT, SNEGSKA (reference sequence). V lost 0 bases and J lost 0, with 9 bases in between. CDR3 region: CSAREAFSSYEQYF. The CDR3 DNA sequence: TGCAGTGCTAGAGAGGCGTTTAGCTCCTACGAGCAGTACTTC.

This clonotype came up many times. This chain links TRBV7-9 with TRBJ2-7, with TRBD1 as a possible D gene (6 bases). V dropped 5 bases and J dropped 3 bases, with 14 bases sitting between them. The CDR3 is 14 amino acids. Germline V gives CDR1 SEHNR, CDR2 FQNEAQ (reference sequence). CDR3 residues: CASSQPDRDYEQYF. CDR3 coding DNA: TGTGCCAGCAGCCAACCGGACAGAGACTACGAGCAGTACTTC.

This clonotype was seen many times. A junction end diverges from the germline sequence, so it may reflect a read error. V gene TRBV7-7 combines with J gene TRBJ2-5; 7 nucleotides line up with TRBD1. This CDR3 comprises 14 residues. From germline, CDR1 is SSHAT and CDR2 FNYEAQ (reference sequence). CDR3 residues: CASSITGAEETQYF. CDR3 bases: TGTGCTAGCAGCATAACAGGGGCTGAAGAGACCCAGTACTTC.

This clonotype came up many times. The rearrangement links TRBV18 to TRBJ2-5; TRBD2 aligns across 10 bases. The CDR3 covers 16 residues. After removal of 0 bases from V and 6 bases from J, the junction contained 7 bases not matched to a gene. CDR1 is KGHSH, CDR2 LQKENI, per germline. Here the CDR3 reads CASSPPGSGRQKTQYF. In DNA, the CDR3 is TGTGCCAGCTCACCACCTGGTAGCGGGAGGCAGAAGACCCAGTACTTC.

The chain links TRBV4-1 to TRBJ2-1, with 7 bases that match TRBD2. The trim removed 2 bases at V and 4 bases at J, leaving 8 bases unmatched. The CDR3 runs 16 residues. Germline V gene lookup returns CDR1 MGHRA and CDR2 YSYEKL. In nucleotides, the CDR3 is TGCGCCAGCAGCCAAACTGGGACTACCGCATACAATGAGCAGTTCTTC. Protein sequence: CASSQTGTTAYNEQFF.

The CDR3 DNA is TGTGCCAGCAGCGTTAGCGGGAGGGCGTCTGCAGATACGCAGTATTTT. Protein sequence: CASSVSGRASADTQYF. The chain uses TRBV9 and TRBJ2-3, with 11 bases identical to TRBD2. CDR1 and CDR2 from the germline V gene are SGDLS and YYNGEE. This CDR3 is 16 amino acids long. Trimming removed 2 bases from V and 4 bases from J; junction bases left unmatched: 6.

V usage is TRBV6-5 and J usage is TRBJ1-4; 8 bases agree with TRBD1. Trimming removed 6 bases from V and 8 bases from J; junction bases left unmatched: 11. CDR3 length: 15 amino acids. Germline V gene sequence: CDR1 MNHEY, CDR2 SVGAGI. The CDR3 nucleotides are TGTGCCAGCAGAGAGTACCCGACAGGGGTAGAAAAACTGTTTTTT. Amino acids: CASREYPTGVEKLFF.

The V call is TRBV7-2, the J call TRBJ1-2; 12 bases match TRBD1. CDR3 length: 14 amino acids. Trimming took 3 bases from V and 8 from J; bases not matched to a gene: 4. Germline V CDR1 and CDR2: SGHTA, FQGNSA. The CDR3 sequence is CASSLGQGAGGYTF. For the CDR3, the DNA is TGTGCCAGCAGCTTGGGACAGGGGGCGGGGGGCTACACCTTC. Full variable domain (remainder filled in from reference TRBV7-2 and TRBJ1-2): GAGVSQSPSNKVTEKGKDVELRCDPISGHTALYWYRQSLGQGLEFLIYFQGNSAPDKSGLPSDRFSAERTGGSVSTLTIQRTQQEDSAVYLCASSLGQGAGGYTFGSGTRLTVV.

The chain uses TRBV19 and TRBJ2-1; 11 nucleotides align to TRBD2. The CDR3 covers 16 residues. The V and J ends lost 3 bases and 5 bases, in that order; junction bases with no gene match: 6. The germline CDR1 and CDR2 sequences are LNHDA and SQIVND (reference sequence). The CDR3 is CASSILAGGPHNEQFF. The DNA for the CDR3 is TGTGCCAGTAGTATTTTAGCGGGAGGGCCCCACAATGAGCAGTTCTTC.

This clonotype has ten or more counts. The chain uses TRBV29-1 and TRBJ2-7; D may be TRBD1 or TRBD2 (6 bases each). V lost 4 bases and J 7 bases, leaving 17 bases between the germline ends. From germline, CDR1 is SQVTM and CDR2 ANQGSEA. This CDR3 has 13 amino acids. CDR3 in amino acids: CSVGGALTWEQYF. The DNA for the CDR3 is TGCAGCGTTGGGGGGGCGCTTACGTGGGAGCAGTACTTC.

This clonotype turned up a few times. Since a much larger clone is just one base distant, this may be a read error. Here the CDR3 DNA reads TGTGCCAGCAGTCAAAACTCACCCCTAGCGGGATCCTACGAGCAGTTCTTC. It encodes CASSQNSPLAGSYEQFF. V usage is TRBV6-1 and J usage is TRBJ2-7, with 9 bases that match TRBD2. The J call may be in error: the DNA end matches TRBJ2-1 better. The CDR3 contains 17 residues. Germline V gene data show CDR1 as MNHNS and CDR2 as SASEGT.